This T cell receptor beta chain was found in a study of control samples from healthy donors and cancer patients (dated by TCRdb to 2018 to 2020). Libraries were built with the immunoSEQ multiplex PCR assay. As stored in TCRdb, this immuneACCESS dataset retains in-frame rearrangements with V and J assigned. A fraction of the clones does not appear; measured against another copy, unresolved V genes explain less than half of the discrepancy, and the remainder lacks a known reason. This sample holds 50,000 to 65,000 clones; about nine tenths were observed only once. Of the sample, about 1.2% is held by the ten largest clones. Looking up the germline V gene yields CDR1 KGHSH and CDR2 LQKENI. V was cut back by 3 bases and J by 7 bases, leaving a gap of 12 bases between them. The CDR3 goes from the cysteine to the phenylalanine over 13 residues. The CDR3 DNA has 39 bases and is translated from base 1. In regard to this clone: Its antigen is still unknown. No quality values exist for individual bases; no much larger clone is one base distant.

This chain joins TRBV18 to TRBJ2-5; too little of a D gene remains to name it. Material for sequencing was PBMCs. The sequence derives from a woman in her forties or fifties with colorectal cancer. The CDR3 amino acid sequence is: CASSPSGDGTQYF. Here is the DNA: TGTGCCAGCTCACCCAGTGGTGATGGGACCCAGTACTTC.